Shown below are 20 T cell receptor beta chains from a single sample sequenced in a study of vaccination and CD4 T cells after COVID-19. Once obtained from cultured CD4+ T cells, the DNA was sequenced using the Oncomine TCR Beta short-read assay. From the PCR reads, TCRdb called clonotypes with MiXCR, one entry per CDR3 protein. The profile covers about 13,000 distinct CDR3 sequences, with around 40% appearing a single time and around 7.8% taken by the ten largest. Their antigen targets remain unknown. Treatment described: approximately 9-day PBMC culture with coronavirus spike peptide pools or control peptides (ViraFEST assay). The starting material was CD4+ T cells from blood, cultured in vitro, obtained after SARS-CoV-2 vaccination. These receptors were taken from a human donor who had recovered from COVID-19.

The chain uses TRBV6-5 and TRBJ2-6, with D unclear. V was shortened by 0 bases and J by 3 bases, with 3 bases between the two germline ends. Per germline, CDR1 MNHEY and CDR2 SVGAGI. The CDR3 sequence is 14 residues long. This CDR3 is CASSYSIGANVLTF. The DNA of the CDR3 is TGTGCCAGCAGTTACTCGATTGGGGCCAACGTCCTGACTTTC.

This chain connects TRBV7-9 to TRBJ2-7; D might be TRBD1 or TRBD2, each matching 6 bases. Germline V lookup: CDR1 SEHNR, CDR2 FQNEAQ (reference sequence). V was clipped by 3 bases and J by 1 base, with 22 bases between them. CDR3 length: 18 amino acids. The DNA for the CDR3 is TGTGCCAGCAGCTTCGTCAACGTAAGGAGGGGGGAGTCCTACGAGCAGTACTTC. This sequence encodes CASSFVNVRRGESYEQYF.

V is TRBV20-1 and J is TRBJ2-4; D possibly corresponds to TRBD1 (5 bases). CDR1 DFQATT and CDR2 SNEGSKA come from the germline V gene (reference sequence). Trimming removed 6 bases from V and 8 bases from J, with 14 bases in between. The CDR3 spans 12 residues. The DNA for the CDR3 is TGCAGTGCCCCTCCCAGGGCGGACATTCAGTACTTC. Translation gives CSAPPRADIQYF.

CDR3: CASSYGGSSYNEQFF. Here the CDR3 DNA reads TGTGCCAGCAGTTACGGAGGGAGCTCCTACAATGAGCAGTTCTTC. The J gene is TRBJ2-1, the V gene TRBV6-5; the D gene is possibly TRBD2 (6 bases). Between the trimmed V and J ends, which lost 2 bases and 0 bases, there was a span of 8 bases. Germline assignment: CDR1 MNHEY and CDR2 SVGAGI. The length of the CDR3 is 15 residues.

V and J are TRBV5-4 and TRBJ2-5; D gene uncertain. Germline loops: CDR1 SGHNT, CDR2 YYREEE (reference sequence). V was cut by 2 bases and J by 5 bases, with 7 bases left in between. The CDR3 runs to 12 residues. This CDR3 is CASSFIFETQYF. Written as DNA, the CDR3 is TGTGCCAGCAGCTTTATCTTCGAGACCCAGTACTTC.

The chain is built from TRBV12-3 or TRBV12-4 and TRBJ1-1; TRBD1 matches at 7 bases. V was pared by 7 bases and J by 4 bases, with 12 bases of the junction left unmatched. This CDR3 has 15 amino acids. CDR3 nucleotides: TGTGCCAGCACCACCACTCCGGCAGGGGGCACTGAAGCTTTCTTT. Protein sequence: CASTTTPAGGTEAFF.

The chain is built from TRBV20-1 and TRBJ2-5; D may be TRBD1 (6 bases). The CDR3 is made up of 16 amino acids. Trimming stripped 1 base from V and 1 base from J, with 16 bases between. Germline V gene data show CDR1 as DFQATT and CDR2 as SNEGSKA (reference sequence). CDR3: CSARAPQGKTQETQYF. DNA for the CDR3: TGCAGTGCTAGAGCCCCACAGGGCAAGACCCAAGAGACCCAGTACTTC.

This clonotype has only a few counts. V is TRBV2 and J is TRBJ1-5; D possibly corresponds to TRBD1 (5 bases). V lost 4 bases and J lost 6, with 10 bases in between. The CDR3 has 13 residues. Germline V CDR1 and CDR2: SNHLY, FYNNEI. Here the CDR3 DNA reads TGTGCCAGCAGTGTGCAGGGAAGTCAGCCCCAGCATTTT. Protein product: CASSVQGSQPQHF.

Notes on this clonotype: A read error may produce the germline difference seen at one junction end. The chain links TRBV18 to TRBJ1-6; perhaps TRBD1 as D (6 bases). This CDR3 contains 15 residues. Per germline, CDR1 KGHSH and CDR2 LQKENI. Here the CDR3 reads CASSRGQYSNSSLHF. In DNA form, the CDR3 reads TGTGCCAGCTCCAGAGGACAGTACTCCAATTCATCCCTCCACTTT.

The CDR3 region has the DNA TGCAGTGCTAGGAGGAGGCAGGGTCGCCTTTACGAGCAGTACTTC. Translating gives CSARRRQGRLYEQYF. This chain links TRBV20-1 with TRBJ2-7; tentatively, D is TRBD1 or TRBD2 (5 bases each). The CDR3 contains 15 residues. Per germline, CDR1 DFQATT and CDR2 SNEGSKA (reference sequence). Trimming took 3 bases from V and 4 from J, leaving 19 bases between them.

In this sample, this clonotype turned up once. The chain combines TRBV6-1 with TRBJ2-1, with D perhaps TRBD1 (6 bases). CDR1 and CDR2 (germline): MNHNS, SASEGT. The CDR3 loop spans 15 amino acids. V lost 2 bases and J lost 0, with 8 bases in between. The CDR3 loop reads CASSEQGPSYNEQFF. The CDR3 nucleotides are TGTGCCAGCAGTGAACAGGGGCCCTCCTACAATGAGCAGTTCTTC.

This chain uses TRBV20-1 with TRBJ2-5; 14 nucleotides line up with TRBD2. Germline V lookup: CDR1 DFQATT, CDR2 SNEGSKA (reference sequence). The CDR3 is 17 amino acids. J lost 4 bases, V lost 5 bases, and 12 bases had no gene match. The CDR3 DNA sequence: TGCAGTGCTCGTGGGACTAGCGGGAGTCCTAAGAGAGAGACCCAGTACTTC. Protein product: CSARGTSGSPKRETQYF.

The chain has TRBV7-2 and TRBJ2-3; D is unresolved. Germline lookup yields CDR1 SGHTA and CDR2 FQGNSA. The CDR3 has 13 amino acids. V gave up 1 base and J gave up 0 bases, with 2 bases separating them. The CDR3 DNA reads TGTGCCAGCAGCTTAGGGAGCACAGATACGCAGTATTTT. This codes for CASSLGSTDTQYF.

The chain has TRBV6-2 or TRBV6-3 and TRBJ2-5; tentative D call: TRBD2 (6 bases). V lost 5 bases and J lost 5, with 18 bases in between. The germline gives CDR1 MNHEY, CDR2 SVGEGT. The CDR3 runs to 15 residues. CDR3 DNA: TGTGCCAGCAGTCGTCCGGGACTCGATTCCGAGACCCAGTACTTC. Encoded protein: CASSRPGLDSETQYF.

The chain carries TRBV10-2 and TRBJ1-1; no clear D gene. Trimming took off 2 bases at V and 4 bases at J, with 17 bases between the two ends. Germline CDR1 WSHSY, CDR2 SAAADI. CDR3 length: 16 amino acids. As DNA, the CDR3 is TGCGCCAGCAGTGAGATTTCCTCATCTTGGGGCACTGAAGCTTTCTTT. This encodes CASSEISSSWGTEAFF.

This rearrangement joins TRBV5-6 to TRBJ2-3; 10 nucleotides line up with TRBD2. The CDR3 length is 19 residues. In germline, CDR1 is SGHDT, CDR2 YYEEEE. V shed 1 base and J 2 bases; nucleotides not matched to a gene: 13. CDR3 loop: CASSLIASGSFLNTDTQYF. DNA of the CDR3: TGTGCCAGCAGCTTGATCGCTAGCGGGAGCTTCTTAAACACAGATACGCAGTATTTT.

V gene TRBV6-2 or TRBV6-3 combines with J gene TRBJ2-1; 10 bases match TRBD2. The CDR3 is 16 residues long. Germline CDR1 reads MNHEY; CDR2 reads SVGEGT. Trimming cost V 4 bases and J 9 bases; bases outside gene matches: 12. The CDR3 is CASSWGASGSRSEQFF. The CDR3 region has the DNA TGTGCCAGCAGTTGGGGGGCTAGCGGGAGTAGGTCTGAGCAGTTCTTC.

The V call is TRBV24-1, the J call TRBJ2-3, with 11 nucleotides matching TRBD2. With 1 base clipped from V and 1 base from J, the junction kept 3 bases outside the gene matches. Germline CDR1 and CDR2: KGHDR and SFDVKD. This CDR3 is 17 amino acids long. The CDR3 reads CATSDFELAGGTDTQYF. The CDR3 DNA is TGTGCCACCAGTGATTTCGAACTAGCGGGAGGCACAGATACGCAGTATTTT.

The J gene is TRBJ2-1, the V gene TRBV7-2, with a tentative D call TRBD2 (7 bases). The CDR3 extends over 18 amino acids. Per the germline V gene, CDR1 is SGHTA and CDR2 is FQGNSA. The V gene lost 2 bases and the J gene lost 0 bases, with 17 bases spanning the gap. The CDR3 loop is CASSLSRGALSSYNEQFF. CDR3 in DNA: TGTGCCAGCAGCTTAAGTCGGGGGGCCTTGAGCTCCTACAATGAGCAGTTCTTC.

This clonotype was counted between two and nine times. This rearrangement joins TRBV20-1 to TRBJ2-2; 7 nucleotides align to TRBD1. J gave up 9 bases and V 0 bases, and 10 bases lay outside the gene matches. CDR3 size: 15 residues. Germline-derived CDR1 and CDR2 are DFQATT and SNEGSKA (reference sequence). CDR3 DNA sequence: TGCAGTGCTAGAGATCAGGACCAAGGGGGCCGGGAGCTGTTTTTT. Its translation is CSARDQDQGGRELFF.